The source of this TCR beta chain is a study of cytomegalovirus exposure and HLA in healthy donors. The wider study: Earlier sequencing of 150 million to 200 million T cells yielded approximately 100 million unique TCR beta sequences. Around 87 million unique TCRs, all from HLA-typed donors, were included in an early release of the data. Genotyping of 398 donors showed that about 84% belonged to the Caucasian-associated ancestry cluster. Broader study findings: Earlier results showed most TCR beta V segments being productive about 87% or about 30% of the time.

CDR1 is MNHNS, CDR2 SASEGT, per germline. Trimming removed 10 bases from V and 2 bases from J, with 17 bases in between. The CDR3 runs 14 residues. The PCR was carried out with 60 Vbeta primers and 13 Jbeta primers. Sequencing used immunoSEQ multiplex PCR; TCRdb keeps in-frame clones, though not all of them. The sample comprises 150,000 to 200,000 clones, 79% of which are singletons, and about 1.4% rests with the top ten. Worth noting for this clone: Its antigen remains unidentified.

The V gene is TRBV6-1, the J gene TRBJ2-5, with D maybe TRBD1 (5 bases). The receptor comes from a girl aged 5-17 years in good health and CMV-seropositive. Specimen: PBMCs. CDR3 bases: TGTGCCATCCAAAATCGACAGCTACAAGAGACCCAGTACTTC. Its protein is CAIQNRQLQETQYF.